The entry below gives a single T cell receptor (beta chain) sequence along with its context. From germline, CDR1 is SGHTA and CDR2 FQGNSA. The junction had 10 bases not matched to a gene; V was cut back by 3 bases and J by 3 bases. The length of the CDR3 is 16 residues. These data belong to a study of Graves' ophthalmopathy and Graves' hyperthyroidism. CDR3 regions of TCR beta were amplified from RNA transcripts. The first round was an RT-PCR with HTBI primers, and the second round was a multiplex PCR. TCRdb passed the multiplex PCR reads through MiXCR, listing each CDR3 protein once. The table has around 660,000 distinct CDR3 sequences, roughly two fifths seen once.

Sequencing was performed on peripheral blood. This clonotype was obtained from an adult man with Graves' ophthalmopathy. The V and J genes are TRBV7-2 and TRBJ2-7; 8 nucleotides match TRBD2. CDR3 amino acids: CASSFAASGSDYEQYF. The CDR3 DNA reads TGTGCCAGCAGCTTTGCGGCCAGCGGGAGCGACTACGAGCAGTACTTC.